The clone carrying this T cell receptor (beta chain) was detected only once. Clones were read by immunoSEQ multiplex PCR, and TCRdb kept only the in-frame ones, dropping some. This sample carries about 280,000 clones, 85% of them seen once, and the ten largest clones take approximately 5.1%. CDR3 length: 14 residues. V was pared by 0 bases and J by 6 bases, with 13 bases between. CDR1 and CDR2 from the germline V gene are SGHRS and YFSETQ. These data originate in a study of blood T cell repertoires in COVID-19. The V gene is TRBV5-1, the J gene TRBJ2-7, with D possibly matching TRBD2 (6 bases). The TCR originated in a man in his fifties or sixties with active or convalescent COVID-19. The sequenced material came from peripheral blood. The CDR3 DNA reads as TGCGCCAGCAGCTTGGCCGGGAGCAATGGCGAGCAGTACTTC. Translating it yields CASSLAGSNGEQYF.